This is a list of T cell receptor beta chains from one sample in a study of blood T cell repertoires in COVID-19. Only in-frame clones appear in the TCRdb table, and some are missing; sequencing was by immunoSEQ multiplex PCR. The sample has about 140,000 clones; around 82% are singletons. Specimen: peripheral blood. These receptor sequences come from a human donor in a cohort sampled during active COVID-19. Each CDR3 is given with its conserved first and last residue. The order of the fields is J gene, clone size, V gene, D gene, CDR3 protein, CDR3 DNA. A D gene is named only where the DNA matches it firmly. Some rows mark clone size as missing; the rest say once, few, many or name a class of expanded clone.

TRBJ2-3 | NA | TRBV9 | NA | CASSVAATGSIQYF | TGTGCCAGCAGCGTAGCTGCAACAGGGAGCATTCAGTATTTT
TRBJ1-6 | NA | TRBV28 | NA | CASSFSDSPLHF | TGTGCCAGCAGTTTCTCAGATTCACCCCTCCACTTT
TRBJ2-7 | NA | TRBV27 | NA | CASSLQGTEQYF | TGTGCCAGCAGCCTACAGGGCACCGAGCAGTACTTC
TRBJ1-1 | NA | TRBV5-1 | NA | CASSSRNTEAFF | TGCGCCAGCAGCTCGAGGAACACTGAAGCTTTCTTT
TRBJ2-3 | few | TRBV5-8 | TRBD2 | CASGRGTSGGFSSTDTQYF | TGTGCCAGCGGACGAGGGACTAGCGGGGGGTTCTCTAGCACAGATACGCAGTATTTT
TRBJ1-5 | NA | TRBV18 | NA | CASSPQGKVGGQPQHF | TGTGCCAGCTCACCCCAGGGGAAGGTAGGTGGTCAGCCCCAGCATTTT
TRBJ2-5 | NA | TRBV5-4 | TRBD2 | CASSRGTSGESLETQYF | TGTGCCAGCAGCCGGGGGACTAGCGGGGAAAGCCTGGAGACCCAGTACTTC
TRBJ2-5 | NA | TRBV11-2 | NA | CASSSRTPKGETQYF | TGTGCCAGCAGCTCCCGGACACCCAAGGGGGAGACCCAGTACTTC
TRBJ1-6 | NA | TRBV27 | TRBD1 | CASRTVGQSLGVSPLHF | TGTGCCAGCAGAACAGTGGGACAGAGCCTAGGAGTCTCACCCCTCCACTTT
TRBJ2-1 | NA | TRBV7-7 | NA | CASSLDRSSYNEQFF | TGTGCTAGCAGCTTAGACCGTAGCTCCTACAATGAGCAGTTCTTC
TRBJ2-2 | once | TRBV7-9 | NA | CASSLAGDPGELFF | TGTGCCAGCAGCTTAGCCGGGGATCCCGGGGAGCTGTTTTTT
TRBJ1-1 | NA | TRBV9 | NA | CASSVAGGTLNTEAFF | TGTGCCAGCAGCGTAGCTGGAGGGACCCTGAACACTGAAGCTTTCTTT
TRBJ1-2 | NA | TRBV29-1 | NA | CSVEASRGYTF | TGCAGCGTTGAAGCATCTAGGGGCTACACCTTC
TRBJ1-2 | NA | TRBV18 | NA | CASSPAGEVGYGYTF | TGTGCCAGCTCACCAGCAGGGGAAGTGGGATATGGCTACACCTTC
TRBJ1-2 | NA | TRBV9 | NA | CASSVDWDKPYGYTF | TGTGCCAGCAGCGTAGATTGGGACAAGCCTTATGGCTACACCTTC
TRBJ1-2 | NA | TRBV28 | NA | CASTQTGANYGYTF | TGTGCCAGCACCCAGACGGGAGCTAACTATGGCTACACCTTC
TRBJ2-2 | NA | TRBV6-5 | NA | CASGVGGQNTGELFF | TGTGCCAGCGGGGTCGGGGGTCAGAACACCGGGGAGCTGTTTTTT
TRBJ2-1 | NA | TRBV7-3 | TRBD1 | CASSQGQGVFNEQFF | TGTGCCAGCAGCCAGGGACAGGGGGTGTTTAATGAGCAGTTCTTC
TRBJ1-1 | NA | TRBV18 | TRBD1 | CASSPPGQGAITEAFF | TGTGCCAGCTCACCACCAGGACAGGGGGCAATCACTGAAGCTTTCTTT
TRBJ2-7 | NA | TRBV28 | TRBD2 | CASRAPGLSSYEQYF | TGTGCCAGCAGGGCGCCGGGACTAAGCTCCTACGAGCAGTACTTC
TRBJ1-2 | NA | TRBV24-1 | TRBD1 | CATSDLRRGHNYGYTF | TGTGCCACCAGTGATTTGAGGAGGGGGCATAACTATGGCTACACCTTC
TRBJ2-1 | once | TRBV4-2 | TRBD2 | CASSKETRTSGVYNEQFF | TGTGCCAGCAGCAAAGAGACCCGGACTAGCGGGGTATACAATGAGCAGTTCTTC
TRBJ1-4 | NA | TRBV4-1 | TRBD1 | CASSQDPGTGSSGLFF | TGCGCCAGCAGCCAAGATCCCGGGACAGGGTCCTCTGGACTGTTTTTT
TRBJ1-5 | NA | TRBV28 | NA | CASSLDLDQPQHF | TGTGCCAGCAGTTTAGACTTGGATCAGCCCCAGCATTTT
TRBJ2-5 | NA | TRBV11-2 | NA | CASSSADQLRETQYF | TGTGCCAGCAGCTCCGCTGACCAACTAAGGGAGACCCAGTACTTC
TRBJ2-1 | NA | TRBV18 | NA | CASSPLGNYNEQFF | TGTGCCAGCTCACCACTCGGGAATTACAATGAGCAGTTCTTC
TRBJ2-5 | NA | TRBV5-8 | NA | CASRQAKETQYF | TGTGCCAGCCGCCAGGCCAAAGAGACCCAGTACTTC
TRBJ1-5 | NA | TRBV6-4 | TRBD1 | CAHRDRVRVGNQPQHF | TGTGCCCACCGGGACAGGGTGAGAGTTGGCAATCAGCCCCAGCATTTT
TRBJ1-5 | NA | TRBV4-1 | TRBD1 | CASSQATGQRVDQPQHF | TGCGCCAGCAGCCAAGCCACGGGACAGCGAGTCGATCAGCCCCAGCATTTT
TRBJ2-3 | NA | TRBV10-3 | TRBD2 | CAISETSGGADTQYF | TGTGCCATCAGTGAGACTAGCGGGGGGGCCGATACGCAGTATTTT
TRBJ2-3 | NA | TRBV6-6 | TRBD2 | CASSYIAGGLSDTQYF | TGTGCCAGCAGTTATATAGCGGGGGGCCTCTCAGATACGCAGTATTTT
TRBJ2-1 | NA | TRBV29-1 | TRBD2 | CSVPTRGNLEQFF | TGCAGCGTCCCCACGCGGGGGAACCTTGAGCAGTTCTTC
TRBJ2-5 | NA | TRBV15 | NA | CATSRDIAGETQYF | TGTGCCACCAGCAGAGATATAGCAGGGGAGACCCAGTACTTC
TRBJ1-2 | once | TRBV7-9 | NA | CASSSGTIFNGYTF | TGTGCCAGCAGTTCAGGGACTATATTCAATGGCTACACCTTC
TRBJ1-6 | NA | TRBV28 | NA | CASSQEGAGNSPLHF | TGTGCCAGCAGCCAAGAGGGAGCGGGCAATTCACCCCTCCACTTT
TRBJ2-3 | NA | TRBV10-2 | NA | CASSPVGGTDTQYF | TGCGCCAGCAGTCCGGTCGGGGGCACAGATACGCAGTATTTT
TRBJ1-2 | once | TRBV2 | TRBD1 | CASSVDRNYGYTF | TGTGCCAGCAGTGTGGACAGGAACTATGGCTACACCTTC
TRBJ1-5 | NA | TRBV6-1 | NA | CASSEAANQPQHF | TGTGCCAGCAGTGAGGCGGCAAATCAGCCCCAGCATTTT